Listed below are T cell receptor beta chains from one sample, sequenced in a study of blood T cell repertoires in COVID-19. Data came from immunoSEQ multiplex PCR; TCRdb stores just in-frame clones and leaves some out. Of 100,000 to 150,000 clones listed, approximately 91% are singletons. Material for sequencing was peripheral blood. The receptors here all came from a woman of 80 years or more with acute or convalescent COVID-19. Both conserved end residues are part of each CDR3. Clone size appears in some rows only: once, few, many, or a class for an expanded clone.

V gene: TRBV2; clone size: -; J gene: TRBJ1-4; CDR3 protein: CASSVRDRNEKLFF
V gene: TRBV6-2/TRBV6-3; clone size: -; J gene: TRBJ1-2; CDR3 protein: CASSYSAGTGGGGYTF
V gene: TRBV3-1/TRBV3-2; clone size: -; J gene: TRBJ1-2; CDR3 protein: CASSQEAGVIYGYTF
V gene: TRBV3-1/TRBV3-2; clone size: once; J gene: TRBJ1-5; CDR3 protein: CASSQAGINQPQHF
V gene: TRBV7-2; clone size: -; J gene: TRBJ1-1; CDR3 protein: CASSFGGYTEAFF
V gene: TRBV7-6; clone size: few; J gene: TRBJ1-1; CDR3 protein: CASSDTAYRGSHTEAFF
V gene: TRBV10-1; clone size: -; J gene: TRBJ1-2; CDR3 protein: CASSPDRAYGYTF
V gene: TRBV29-1; clone size: -; J gene: TRBJ2-1; CDR3 protein: CSVEDTGFNEQFF
V gene: TRBV4-1; clone size: -; J gene: TRBJ2-7; CDR3 protein: CASSQEGGRVSYEQYF
V gene: TRBV12-3/TRBV12-4; clone size: -; J gene: TRBJ2-3; CDR3 protein: CASSPEEATQYF
V gene: TRBV5-1; clone size: -; J gene: TRBJ1-3; CDR3 protein: CASSTSPRDSGNTIYF
V gene: TRBV5-4; clone size: once; J gene: TRBJ2-7; CDR3 protein: CASSYGQGNYEQYF
V gene: TRBV19; clone size: -; J gene: TRBJ2-7; CDR3 protein: CASSYNRDRFYEQYF
V gene: TRBV28; clone size: -; J gene: TRBJ2-7; CDR3 protein: CASSPRLAGEQYF
V gene: TRBV27; clone size: -; J gene: TRBJ1-1; CDR3 protein: CASKPGHPNEEAFF
V gene: TRBV6-5; clone size: -; J gene: TRBJ2-4; CDR3 protein: CASSGGGGVQYF
V gene: TRBV7-9; clone size: -; J gene: TRBJ2-1; CDR3 protein: CASSAGLAPYNEQFF
V gene: TRBV18; clone size: -; J gene: TRBJ2-2; CDR3 protein: CASSRQGKVWETGELFF
V gene: TRBV5-5; clone size: -; J gene: TRBJ1-3; CDR3 protein: CASSLQQGAFGNTIYF
V gene: TRBV3-1/TRBV3-2; clone size: -; J gene: TRBJ2-7; CDR3 protein: CASSQASSGTYEQYF